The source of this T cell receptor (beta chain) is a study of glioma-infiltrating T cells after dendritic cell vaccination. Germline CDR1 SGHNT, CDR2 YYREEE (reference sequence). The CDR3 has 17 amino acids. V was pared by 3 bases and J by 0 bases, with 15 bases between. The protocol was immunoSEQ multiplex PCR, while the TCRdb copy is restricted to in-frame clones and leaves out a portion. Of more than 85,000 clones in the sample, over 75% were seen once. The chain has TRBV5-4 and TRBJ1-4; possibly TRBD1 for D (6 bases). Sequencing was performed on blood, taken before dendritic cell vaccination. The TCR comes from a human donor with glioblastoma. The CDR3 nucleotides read TGTGCCAGCAGCTCCCGTGGGGGCGGTGCAACTAATGAAAAACTGTTTTTT. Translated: CASSSRGGGATNEKLFF.